Described below is a single T cell receptor (beta chain) sequence and its context. Its antigen target is currently unknown. No per-base quality is available; no much larger clone lies one base away. The sample belongs to a study of B cell selection in AIRE deficiency (dated by TCRdb to between 2017 and 2020). Background for the entire study: Researchers compared the TCRbeta repertoires of sorted blood CD4+ conventional T cells and regulatory T cells from AIRE-deficient patients with the corresponding repertoires from healthy controls. The TCR-sequenced cohort comprised five AIRE-deficient APECED patients and five healthy control donors. Results and caveats for the whole study, not just this receptor: Around a third of the Treg TCRbeta sequences shared among healthy donors were found in patient Tconv cells, which suggests that Treg-biased clones were diverted into the Tconv compartment. Only TCRbeta chains were sequenced; around a third of shared healthy-donor Treg sequences also occurred in healthy Tconv, possibly because of differing TCRalpha chains. Among 3657 shared Treg TCRbeta sequences, less than 40% were shared exclusively among healthy donors and 9.3% exclusively among patients, which suggests that Treg selection is less efficient in the absence of AIRE. Tconv and Treg cells from AIRE-deficient patients showed TCRBV gene usage, CDR3 length and TCR diversity similar to those of healthy donors. CDR3s were shorter in shared Treg sequences, reflecting a bias toward rearrangements that have few non-templated nucleotide insertions.

The immunoSEQ platform was used for TCRbeta chain sequencing. Per the source publication's procedure: Pooled conventional T cell repertoires yielded some 1x10^5 distinct in-frame TCRbeta sequences from patients and around 140,000 from healthy donors. Treg TCRbeta sequences found in two or more individuals were classed as public, and these public Treg TCRbeta sequences were then looked for in Tconv repertoires. To test for differences between groups, Mann-Whitney U tests with Bonferroni-Dunn correction were run in GraphPad Prism 7.03. The source is immuneACCESS, and TCRdb retained only in-frame sequences with V and J called. Part of the clones is not carried over; for the studies checked, unresolved V genes explain less than half of this, and the remainder is unexplained. That table furnishes V, J and clone size, whereas the DNA furnished D and trimming. The sample profile shows some 27,000 clones; nearly 97% of them were found once. Of the sample, around 0.23% falls within the top ten clones.

CDR1 LNHDA and CDR2 SQIVND were looked up in the germline V gene (reference sequence). V trim: 3 bases; J trim: 7 bases; unmatched bases: 14. Inclusive of the bounding cysteine and phenylalanine, the CDR3 is 17 residues long. Just CDR3 DNA is preserved here, 51 bases in frame from base 1. Conventional CD4 T cells were sorted as CD4+CD127+ cells. Control samples were obtained from healthy donors who were not related to the patients. Tconv and Treg cells for TCRbeta sequencing were sorted on a FACSAria flow cytometer. Sorted cells were collected into 5-ml round-bottom polystyrene tubes, and dry cell pellets were frozen at -80°C before sequencing.

In this chain, TRBV19 is recombined with TRBJ2-1; 8 nucleotides in the junction match TRBD1. The sequencing input was CD4+CD127+ conventional T cells sorted from PBMCs. The receptor's source is a human donor in good health. The encoded CDR3 is CASSIFLGRGLPNEQFF. The DNA sequence is as follows: TGTGCCAGTAGTATTTTCTTGGGCAGGGGGCTTCCGAATGAGCAGTTCTTC.